The 11 T cell receptor beta chains given below trace back to one sample, sequenced in a study of control samples from healthy donors and cancer patients. Libraries were prepared by immunoSEQ multiplex PCR; TCRdb keeps only in-frame clonotypes and omits some of them. The sample lists approximately 210,000 clones, approximately 91% seen once, with 1.5% to 2% in the top ten. Sequences were obtained from blood. Receptors were obtained from a young man in good health.

The CDR3, as DNA: TGTGCCAGCAGGCCTCCGGGGGCTGGAAACACCATATATTTT. As protein: CASRPPGAGNTIYF. This chain links TRBV6-5 with TRBJ1-3, with a tentative D call TRBD1 (5 bases). CDR3 size: 14 residues. Per germline, CDR1 MNHEY and CDR2 SVGAGI. V lost 6 bases to trimming and J lost 2 bases, with 11 bases between them.

The chain links TRBV5-5 to TRBJ1-5; D gene uncertain. CDR1 is SGHKS, CDR2 YYEKEE, per germline (reference sequence). V shed 4 bases and J shed 4 bases, with 12 bases lying between them. This CDR3 is 14 amino acids long. CDR3 sequence: CASSLRKGNQPQHF. The CDR3, as DNA: TGTGCCAGCAGCCTACGGAAGGGAAATCAGCCCCAGCATTTT. Full variable domain (rest looked up from reference TRBV5-5 and TRBJ1-5): DAGVTQSPTHLIKTRGQQVTLRCSPISGHKSVSWYQQVLGQGPQFIFQYYEKEERGRGNFPDRFSARQFPNYSSELNVNALLLGDSALYLCASSLRKGNQPQHFGDGTRLSIL.

V and J are TRBV5-1 and TRBJ2-7, with 9 bases that match TRBD2. Trimming at V came to 5 bases and at J to 5 bases, leaving 11 bases not matched to a gene. There are 15 residues in the CDR3. Germline-derived CDR1 and CDR2 are SGHRS and YFSETQ. CDR3 sequence: CASSFSGGLVDEQYF. Here the CDR3 DNA reads TGCGCCAGCAGTTTCAGCGGGGGGCTCGTCGACGAGCAGTACTTC.

The gene calls are TRBV6-5 and TRBJ2-1; D is perhaps TRBD1 (6 bases). V was shortened by 8 bases and J by 6 bases, with 17 bases between the two germline ends. CDR1 and CDR2 (germline): MNHEY, SVGAGI. This CDR3 has 14 amino acids. CDR3 protein: CASEGTGLGNEQFF. The CDR3 coding sequence is TGTGCCAGCGAGGGTACAGGGTTGGGCAATGAGCAGTTCTTC.

This chain uses TRBV5-1 with TRBJ2-3, with 10 nucleotides matching TRBD1. CDR1 SGHRS and CDR2 YFSETQ come from the germline V gene. The CDR3 length is 15 residues. V shed 0 bases, J shed 4 bases, and the junction held 2 bases outside the gene matches. CDR3 nucleotides: TGCGCCAGCAGCTTGGGGACAGGGGGGTCAGATACGCAGTATTTT. It translates to CASSLGTGGSDTQYF. The complete variable domain, with remaining parts taken from reference TRBV5-1 and TRBJ2-3, reads KAGVTQTPRYLIKTRGQQVTLSCSPISGHRSVSWYQQTPGQGLQFLFEYFSETQRNKGNFPGRFSGRQFSNSRSEMNVSTLELGDSALYLCASSLGTGGSDTQYFGPGTRLTVL.

The V call is TRBV18, the J call TRBJ2-7, with a tentative D call TRBD2 (6 bases). Germline CDR1 and CDR2: KGHSH and LQKENI. The ends were cut back, 2 bases at V and 3 bases at J, with 14 bases in the middle. The CDR3 has 15 amino acids. CDR3 sequence (DNA): TGTGCCAGCTCACCAGCCCCCGGGACTGGCTACGAGCAGTACTTC. As protein: CASSPAPGTGYEQYF.

The CDR3 DNA is TGCGCCAGCTCCCGGGTGGACTCTGGGGCCAACGTCCTGACTTTC. Translating it yields CASSRVDSGANVLTF. The rearrangement joins TRBV4-1 to TRBJ2-6; D remains unclear. Trimming shortened V by 8 bases and J by 0 bases, and 11 bases separated the two germline ends. The CDR3 spans 15 residues. Germline V gene data show CDR1 as MGHRA and CDR2 as YSYEKL.

J is TRBJ2-4 and V is TRBV4-1; no reliable D call. Trimming pared 0 bases from V and 0 bases from J, leaving 9 bases between. The germline V gene has CDR1 MGHRA and CDR2 YSYEKL. The CDR3 extends over 16 amino acids. The CDR3 coding sequence is TGCGCCAGCAGCCAAGACAGGAAAGTAGCCAAAAACATTCAGTACTTC. Translating it yields CASSQDRKVAKNIQYF.

J is TRBJ1-5 and V is TRBV4-1; perhaps TRBD1 as D (5 bases). Trimming took off 0 bases at V and 6 bases at J, with 12 bases between the two ends. This CDR3 is built from 15 residues. Germline values: CDR1 MGHRA, CDR2 YSYEKL. CDR3 nucleotides: TGCGCCAGCAGCCAAGAAAAGGTTGGGGCTCAGCCCCAGCATTTT. Encoded protein: CASSQEKVGAQPQHF.

CDR3 bases: TGTGCCAGCAGCCCCGGACTAGCGGGGGGGGGCACAGATACGCAGTATTTT. It specifies CASSPGLAGGGTDTQYF. The chain employs TRBV9 and TRBJ2-3; 15 bases fit TRBD2. The V gene end was trimmed by 4 bases and the J gene end by 1 base; junction bases not matched to a gene: 4. CDR1 and CDR2 from the germline V gene are SGDLS and YYNGEE. The length of the CDR3 is 17 residues.

The chain employs TRBV7-8 and TRBJ2-3; no reliable D call. This CDR3 contains 14 residues. With 7 bases removed from V and 3 bases from J, the gap between germline ends came to 14 bases. Germline lookup yields CDR1 SGHVS and CDR2 FQNEAQ. The CDR3: CASTTQMGTDTQYF. In DNA, the CDR3 is TGTGCCAGCACCACCCAGATGGGGACAGATACGCAGTATTTT. Full variable domain (missing parts from reference TRBV7-8 and TRBJ2-3): GAGVSQSPRYKVAKRGQDVALRCDPISGHVSLFWYQQALGQGPEFLTYFQNEAQLDKSGLPSDRFFAERPEGSVSTLKIQRTQQEDSAVYLCASTTQMGTDTQYFGPGTRLTVL.